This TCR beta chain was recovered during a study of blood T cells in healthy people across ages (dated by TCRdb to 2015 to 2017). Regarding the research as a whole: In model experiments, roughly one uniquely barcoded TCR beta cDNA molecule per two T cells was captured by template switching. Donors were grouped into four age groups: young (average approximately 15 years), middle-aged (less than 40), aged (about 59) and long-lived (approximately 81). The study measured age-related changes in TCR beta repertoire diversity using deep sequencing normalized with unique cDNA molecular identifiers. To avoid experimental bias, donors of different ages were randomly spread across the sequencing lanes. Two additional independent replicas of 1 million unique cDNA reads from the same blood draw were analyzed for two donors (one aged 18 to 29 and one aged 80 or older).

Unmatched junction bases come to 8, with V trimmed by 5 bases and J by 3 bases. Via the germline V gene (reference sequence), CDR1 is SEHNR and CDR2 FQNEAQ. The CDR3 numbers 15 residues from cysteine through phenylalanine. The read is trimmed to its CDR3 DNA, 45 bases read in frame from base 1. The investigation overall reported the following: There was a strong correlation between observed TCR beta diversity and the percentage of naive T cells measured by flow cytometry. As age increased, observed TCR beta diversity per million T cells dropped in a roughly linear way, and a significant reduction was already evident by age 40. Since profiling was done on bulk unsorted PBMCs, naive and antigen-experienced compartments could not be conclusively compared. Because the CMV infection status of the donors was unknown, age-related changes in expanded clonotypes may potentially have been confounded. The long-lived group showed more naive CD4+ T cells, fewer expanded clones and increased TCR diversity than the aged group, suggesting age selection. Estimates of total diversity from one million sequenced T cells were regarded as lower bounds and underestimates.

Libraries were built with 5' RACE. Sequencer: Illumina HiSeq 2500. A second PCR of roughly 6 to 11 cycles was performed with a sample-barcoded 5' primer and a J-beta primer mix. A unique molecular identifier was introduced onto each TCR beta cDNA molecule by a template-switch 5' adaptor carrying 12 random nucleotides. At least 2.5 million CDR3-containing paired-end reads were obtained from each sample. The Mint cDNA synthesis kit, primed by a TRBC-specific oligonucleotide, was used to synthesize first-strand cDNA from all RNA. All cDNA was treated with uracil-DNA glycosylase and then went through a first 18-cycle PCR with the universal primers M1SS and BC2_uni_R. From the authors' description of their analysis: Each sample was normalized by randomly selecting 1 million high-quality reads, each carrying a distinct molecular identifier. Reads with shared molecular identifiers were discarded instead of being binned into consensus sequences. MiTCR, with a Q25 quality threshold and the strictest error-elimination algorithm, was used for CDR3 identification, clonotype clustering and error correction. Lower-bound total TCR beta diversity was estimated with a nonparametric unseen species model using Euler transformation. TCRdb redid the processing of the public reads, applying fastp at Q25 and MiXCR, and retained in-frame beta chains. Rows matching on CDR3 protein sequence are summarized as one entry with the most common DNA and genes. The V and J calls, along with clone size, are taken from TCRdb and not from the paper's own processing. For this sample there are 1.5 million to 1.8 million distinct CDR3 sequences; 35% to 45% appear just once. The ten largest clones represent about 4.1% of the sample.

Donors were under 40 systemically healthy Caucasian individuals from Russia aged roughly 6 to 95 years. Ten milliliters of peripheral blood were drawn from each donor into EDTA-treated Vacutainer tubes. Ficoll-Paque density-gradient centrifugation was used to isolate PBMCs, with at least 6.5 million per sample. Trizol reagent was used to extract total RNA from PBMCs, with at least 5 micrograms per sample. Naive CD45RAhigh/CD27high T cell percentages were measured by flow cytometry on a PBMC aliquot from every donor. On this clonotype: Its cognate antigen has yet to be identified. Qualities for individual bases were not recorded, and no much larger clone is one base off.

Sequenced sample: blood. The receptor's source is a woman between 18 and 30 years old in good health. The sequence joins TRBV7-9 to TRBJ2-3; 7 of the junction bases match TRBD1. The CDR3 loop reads CASSPPGTETDTQYF. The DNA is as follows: TGTGCCAGCAGCCCGCCCGGGACAGAAACAGATACGCAGTATTTT.